The rows below give T cell receptor beta chains drawn from one sample of a study of tumor-infiltrating lymphocytes in primary liver carcinoma. TCRdb redid the calling of the multiplex PCR reads with MiXCR, one entry per CDR3 protein. The repertoire has 250,000 to 350,000 distinct CDR3 sequences, 50% to 60% of them found once; the top ten carry about 17%. Sample: peripheral blood. These receptors were collected from a woman aged 25-40 years with primary liver carcinoma and hepatitis B virus infection. Each CDR3 is given without its conserved first and last residue.

j_call v_call cdr3_aa
TRBJ2-1 TRBV6-2/TRBV6-3 ASSFGTSAGREQF
TRBJ2-1 TRBV10-2 ASSERTGTTYNEQF
TRBJ2-5 TRBV29-1 SVSVGQETQY
TRBJ2-7 TRBV6-1 ASSRPGQGEQY
TRBJ2-7 TRBV11-2 ASSTGLAGVGSYEQY
TRBJ2-7 TRBV14 ASSRQGRRGDEQY
TRBJ2-3 TRBV11-2 ASSLVVWNGSTDTQY
TRBJ2-1 TRBV10-3 AIRQYPEQF
TRBJ1-2 TRBV29-1 SVEETGRGGGYT
TRBJ2-1 TRBV28 ASSLFHEQF
TRBJ2-2 TRBV29-1 SVGTGTGNTGELF
TRBJ1-5 TRBV12-3/TRBV12-4 ASSFGGYRFPQH
TRBJ2-7 TRBV23-1 ASSQKGYEQY
TRBJ2-1 TRBV28 ASSFNRARKF
TRBJ2-3 TRBV29-1 SVVGGSGVTDTQY
TRBJ2-1 TRBV29-1 SVLHGAREQF
TRBJ2-7 TRBV11-1 ASGLSGTSSYEQY
TRBJ2-1 TRBV13 ASNDRGGYNEQF
TRBJ2-7 TRBV5-5 ASSLGPGRHGRSYEQY
TRBJ2-7 TRBV7-9 TSSPESGAYEQY
TRBJ2-4 TRBV11-2 ASSSNRGTKNIQY
TRBJ2-7 TRBV28 ASSPGTAPFHEQY
TRBJ2-5 TRBV11-1 ASSLATAQETQY
TRBJ2-5 TRBV11-2 ASSYRTPQETQY
TRBJ2-2 TRBV6-2/TRBV6-3 ASSSQGMNTGELF
TRBJ2-5 TRBV12-3/TRBV12-4 ASSLSEKETQY
TRBJ2-3 TRBV6-5 ASSILAGGTDTQY
. TRBV11-2 ASSLGYLREQF
TRBJ1-1 TRBV12-3/TRBV12-4 ASRPTRDRVSTEAF
TRBJ2-7 TRBV29-1 SVELAGGPYQQY
TRBJ2-7 TRBV11-2 ASSSPGLAVNYERY
TRBJ1-3 TRBV6-6 ASSSASVLSGNTIY
TRBJ1-2 TRBV5-1 ASSLATAGGHVYT
TRBJ2-7 TRBV29-1 IVEGETGFSYEQY
TRBJ2-3 TRBV10-3 AISESDASWGTDTQY
TRBJ2-2 TRBV11-1 AGSLGSGTGRTGELF
TRBJ2-7 TRBV5-6 ASSLEGGSGEQY
TRBJ2-3 TRBV4-1 ASGQAGGTQY
TRBJ2-7 TRBV6-6 ASSPDQTLFVYEQY
TRBJ2-7 TRBV11-2 ASGTASGASSYEQH